This T cell receptor beta chain was captured in a study of OX40 agonist ivuxolimab in advanced cancers. Study-level points and caveats: Expanded clones tended on average to be more numerous among CD8+ T cells than CD4+. Antigen specificity was not determined for the expanded peripheral T cells.

The assay was immunoSEQ multiplex PCR, and TCRdb's table has in-frame clones only and misses some. The data hold 65,000 to 90,000 clones, with approximately 85% observed a single time. At cycle 4 day 1, cycle 7 day 1, and baseline, blood was sampled. CDR1 SEHNR and CDR2 FQNEAQ come from the germline V gene (reference sequence). V shed 1 base, J shed 6 bases, and the junction held 9 bases outside the gene matches. This CDR3 has 17 residues. Of note for this clone: Its antigen is not identified.

Sequenced here: CD4+ or CD8+ T cells sorted from blood, sampled in a trial of the OX40 agonist ivuxolimab. The chain joins TRBV7-9 to TRBJ2-5; TRBD2 agrees at 12 bases. The source is an adult with an advanced solid tumor such as melanoma, head and neck, liver or kidney cancer. CDR3 region: CASSLGLAGGPVKTQYF. In DNA, the CDR3 is TGTGCCAGCAGCTTAGGGCTAGCGGGGGGGCCCGTAAAGACCCAGTACTTC.